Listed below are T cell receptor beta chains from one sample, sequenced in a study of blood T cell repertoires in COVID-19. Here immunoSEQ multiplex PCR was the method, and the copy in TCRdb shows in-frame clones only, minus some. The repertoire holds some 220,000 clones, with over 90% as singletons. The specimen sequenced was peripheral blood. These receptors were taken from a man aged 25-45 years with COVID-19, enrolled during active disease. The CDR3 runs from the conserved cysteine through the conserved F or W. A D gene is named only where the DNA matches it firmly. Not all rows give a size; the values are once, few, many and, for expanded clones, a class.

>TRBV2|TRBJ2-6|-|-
TGTGCCAGCAGGGACAGTCCTGGGGCCAACGTCCTGACTTTC
CASRDSPGANVLTF
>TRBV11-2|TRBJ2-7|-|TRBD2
TGTGCCAGCAGCCCGACTAGCGGGGGGCCAAGCTCCTACGAGCAGTACTTC
CASSPTSGGPSSYEQYF
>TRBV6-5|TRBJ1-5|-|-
TGTGCCAGCAGCGAGGCGGGGGGATCATCACAACCCCAGCATTTT
CASSEAGGSSQPQHF
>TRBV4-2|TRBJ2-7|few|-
TGTGCCAGCAGCCATTTGGCGGCGAGCTCCTACGAGCAGTACTTC
CASSHLAASSYEQYF
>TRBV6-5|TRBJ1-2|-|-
TGTGCCAGCAGTCCCCCGGACAGCTACTATGGCTACACCTTC
CASSPPDSYYGYTF
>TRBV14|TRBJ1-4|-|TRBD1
TGTGCCAGCAGCCCGGGGACAGGGGTTGAAAAACTGTTTTTT
CASSPGTGVEKLFF
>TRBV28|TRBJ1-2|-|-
TGTGCCAGCAGTTCTCCGACGGGGGATGGCTATGGCTACACCTTC
CASSSPTGDGYGYTF
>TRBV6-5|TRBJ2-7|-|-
TGTGCCAGCAGTTACGGGCGGGGTGCCTACGAGCAGTACTTC
CASSYGRGAYEQYF
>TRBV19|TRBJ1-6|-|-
TGTGCCAGTAGGGGGAGCTCCTATAATTCACCCCTCCACTTT
CASRGSSYNSPLHF
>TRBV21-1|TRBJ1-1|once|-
TGTGCCAGCAGCCCCCTGTCGTGGCAGGCCAACACTGAAGCTTTCTTT
CASSPLSWQANTEAFF
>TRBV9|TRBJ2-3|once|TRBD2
TGTGCCAGCAGCCCCAATAGCGGGGGCCCTAGCACAGATACGCAGTATTTT
CASSPNSGGPSTDTQYF
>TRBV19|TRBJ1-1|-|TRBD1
TGTGCCAGTAGTATAACCACAGGGGGCACTGAAGCTTTCTTT
CASSITTGGTEAFF
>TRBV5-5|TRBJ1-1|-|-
TGTGCCAGCAGCTCGGAAACAGGGCTGGACACTGAAGCTTTCTTT
CASSSETGLDTEAFF
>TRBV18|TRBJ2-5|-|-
TGTGCCAGCTCACCGAGGCAGGGGGAGACCCAGTACTTC
CASSPRQGETQYF
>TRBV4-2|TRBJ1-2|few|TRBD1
TGTGCCAGCAGCCAGGGGACAGGGGGTGGCTACACCTTC
CASSQGTGGGYTF
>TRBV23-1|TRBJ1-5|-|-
TGCGCCAGCAGTCACGTCCGCCAGGCGCCCCATAGCAATCAGCCCCAGCATTTT
CASSHVRQAPHSNQPQHF
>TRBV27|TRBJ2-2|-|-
TGTGCCATACAGACCCCAGAAAATCCGAACACCGGGGAGCTGTTTTTT
CAIQTPENPNTGELFF
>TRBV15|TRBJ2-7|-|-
TGTGCCACCAGCATCCGGACACAGTCCTACGAGCAGTACTTC
CATSIRTQSYEQYF
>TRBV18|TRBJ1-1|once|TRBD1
TGTGCCAGCTCATGGGACAGGGGGCTGTGGGGGAACACTGAAGCTTTCTTT
CASSWDRGLWGNTEAFF
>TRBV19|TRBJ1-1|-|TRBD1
TGTGCCAGTAGTAACGGACAGGGGGCGCAAACTGAAGCTTTCTTT
CASSNGQGAQTEAFF
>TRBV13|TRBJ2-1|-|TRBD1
TGTGCCAGCAGCCTTACAGGGGTGGGTTACAATGAGCAGTTCTTC
CASSLTGVGYNEQFF
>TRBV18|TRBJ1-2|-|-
TGTGCCAGCTCACTCTACAGGGACTATGGCTACACCTTC
CASSLYRDYGYTF
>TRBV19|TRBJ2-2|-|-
TGTGCCAGTAGTATTGTAGGGGACACCGGGGAGCTGTTTTTT
CASSIVGDTGELFF
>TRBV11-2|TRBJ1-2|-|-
TGTGCCAGCAGCTTGGCGGGGGGCAACTATGGCTACACCTTC
CASSLAGGNYGYTF
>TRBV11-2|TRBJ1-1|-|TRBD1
TGTGCCAGCAGCTTAACCTCCCTTGGCAGGGGGCTGGAGGCTTTCTTT
CASSLTSLGRGLEAFF
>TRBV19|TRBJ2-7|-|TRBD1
TGTGCCAGTAGTGCCGGGACAGGGTATGAGCAGTACTTC
CASSAGTGYEQYF
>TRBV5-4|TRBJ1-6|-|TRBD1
TGTGCCAGCAGCTCCCGACAGGGGAATAATTCACCCCTCCACTTT
CASSSRQGNNSPLHF
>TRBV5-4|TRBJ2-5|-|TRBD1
TGTGCCAGCAGCCACGGGACAGCGCAAGAGACCCAGTACTTC
CASSHGTAQETQYF
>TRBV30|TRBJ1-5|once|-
TGTGCCTGGAGTGTAGGGGAGGGTAGCAATCAGCCCCAGCATTTT
CAWSVGEGSNQPQHF
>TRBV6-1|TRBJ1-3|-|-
TGTGCCAGCAGTGATCAAGGGGGTAGGGCTGGAAACACCATATATTTT
CASSDQGGRAGNTIYF
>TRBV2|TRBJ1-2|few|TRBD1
TGTGCCAGCAGTGCCCCGGACAGGTCTGGCTATGGCTACACCTTC
CASSAPDRSGYGYTF
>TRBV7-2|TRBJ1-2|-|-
TGTGCCAGCAGCTTAGCGTTTTTGGGCAGGGATGGCTACACCTTC
CASSLAFLGRDGYTF
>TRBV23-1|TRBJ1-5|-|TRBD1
TGCGCCAGCAGTGCTGGACAGGGGTTGTGTCAGCCCCAGCATTTT
CASSAGQGLCQPQHF
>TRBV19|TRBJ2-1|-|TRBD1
TGTGCCAGTAGTAGGGCAGGGGGCACTGAGCAGTTCTTC
CASSRAGGTEQFF
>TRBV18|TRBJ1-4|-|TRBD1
TGTGCCAGCTCACAGGGGGCAAATGAAAAACTGTTTTTT
CASSQGANEKLFF
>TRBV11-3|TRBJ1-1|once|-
TGTGCCAGCGAAGCATTAGGGGCGAACACTGAAGCTTTCTTT
CASEALGANTEAFF
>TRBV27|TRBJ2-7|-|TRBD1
TGTGCCAGCAGTTCCCCGGGACAGGGGTACGACGAGCAGTACTTC
CASSSPGQGYDEQYF
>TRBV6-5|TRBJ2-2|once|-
TGTGCCAGCAGTTCCTTCACCGGGGAGCTGTTTTTT
CASSSFTGELFF
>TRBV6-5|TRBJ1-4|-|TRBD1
TGTGCCAGCAGTCATAGGACAGGGCGGGAAAAACTGTTTTTT
CASSHRTGREKLFF
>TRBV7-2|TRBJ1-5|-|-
TGTGCCAGCAGCTTATACTCTAATAGCAATCAGCCCCAGCATTTT
CASSLYSNSNQPQHF
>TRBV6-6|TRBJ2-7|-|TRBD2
TGTGCCAGCAGTTACATCGCCGGGACTAGCGCTAACGAGCAGTACTTC
CASSYIAGTSANEQYF
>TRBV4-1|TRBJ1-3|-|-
TGCGCCAGCAGCCAAGGGCAGGGCCGAAACACCATATATTTT
CASSQGQGRNTIYF
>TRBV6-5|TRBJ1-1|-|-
TGTGCCAGCAGTATCCAGGGTGAAATCACTGAAGCTTTCTTT
CASSIQGEITEAFF
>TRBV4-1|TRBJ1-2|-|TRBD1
TGCGCCAGCAGCGTAAGCGACAGGGGGCTCGTTAACTATGGCTACACCTTC
CASSVSDRGLVNYGYTF
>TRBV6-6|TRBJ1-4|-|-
TGTGCCATCCGATACGCCCAGAATGAAAAACTGTTTTTT
CAIRYAQNEKLFF
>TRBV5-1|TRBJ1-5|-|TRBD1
TGCGCCAGCAGCGCCGGGACAGGGCAGAATCAGCCCCAGCATTTT
CASSAGTGQNQPQHF
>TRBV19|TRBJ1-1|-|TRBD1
TGTGCCAGTAGTATCGGTTCCAGGGGGAGGTCAAGGAACACTGAAGCTTTCTTT
CASSIGSRGRSRNTEAFF
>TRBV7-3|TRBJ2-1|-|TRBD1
TGTGCCAGCAGCTTAGGACAGGGGCACCTGGGCGATGAGCAGTTCTTC
CASSLGQGHLGDEQFF
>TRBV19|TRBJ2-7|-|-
TGTGCCAGTAGTATAGGGGGACTCTCCTACGAGCAGTACTTC
CASSIGGLSYEQYF
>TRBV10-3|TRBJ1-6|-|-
TGTGCCATCAGTGAACAGTTGGATTCACCCCTCCACTTT
CAISEQLDSPLHF
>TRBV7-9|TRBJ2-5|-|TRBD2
TGTGCCAGCAGCTTACGAGCCCGGGGGGGCGGATTAGAGACCCAGTACTTC
CASSLRARGGGLETQYF
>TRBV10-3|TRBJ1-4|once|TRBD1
TGTGCCATCAGTGAGCCGGGACAGGGCGGTGAAAAACTGTTTTTT
CAISEPGQGGEKLFF
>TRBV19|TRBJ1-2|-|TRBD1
TGTGCCAGTAGTAGCGACAGGGGGGGCCGCTACACCTTC
CASSSDRGGRYTF
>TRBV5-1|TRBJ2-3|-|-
TGCGCCAGCAGCTTGGTTCAGGGTAGTACAGATACGCAGTATTTT
CASSLVQGSTDTQYF
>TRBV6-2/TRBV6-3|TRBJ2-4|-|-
TGTGCCAGCAGTACAGGGCCTCGGGAGGTAATAGCCAAAAACATTCAGTACTTC
CASSTGPREVIAKNIQYF
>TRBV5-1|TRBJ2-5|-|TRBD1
TGCGCCAGCAGCTTGTTTGGGACAGGCGAGCAAGAGACCCAGTACTTC
CASSLFGTGEQETQYF
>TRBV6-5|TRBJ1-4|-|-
TGTGCCAGCAGGGGGGGTATTGCTAATGAAAAACTGTTTTTT
CASRGGIANEKLFF